This T cell receptor beta chain was identified in a study of a mutant IDH1 vaccine in newly diagnosed glioma. At the level of the study: The study started vaccination 4-6 weeks after radiotherapy alone, or with temozolomide cycles. Radiotherapy, temozolomide, or both had been given previously, and both were given to most.

V was cut by 5 bases and J by 1 base, with 12 bases left in between. CDR3 length: 14 amino acids. Germline-derived CDR1 and CDR2 are SGHNT and YYREEE (reference sequence). Time point meaning: week 47, end of study. Each dose of the vaccine consisted of 300 ug of mutant IDH1 20-mer peptide, with topical imiquimod. Eight vaccine injections were given to patients in weeks 1, 3, 5, 7, 11, 15, 19 and 23. New WHO grade 3 or 4 IDH1-mutant, ATRX-lost astrocytomas were present in all donors. Concerning this clone itself: The antigen remains unidentified.

The protocol was immunoSEQ multiplex PCR, while the TCRdb copy is restricted to in-frame clones and leaves out a portion. The sample gives about 40,000 clones, approximately 79% of which show up once; under 20% is in the top ten. The TCR sequence derives from a man between 18 and 29 years old with glioma. Some clones in this sample may be carry-over from other donors' samples. This chain links TRBV5-4 with TRBJ1-2; D call uncertain. Sequenced material: PBMCs, taken from a glioma patient whose treatment included an IDH1 peptide vaccine. CDR3 sequence (DNA): TGTGCCAGCAGGGATAAGACACGTAACTATGGCTACACCTTC. Protein sequence: CASRDKTRNYGYTF.